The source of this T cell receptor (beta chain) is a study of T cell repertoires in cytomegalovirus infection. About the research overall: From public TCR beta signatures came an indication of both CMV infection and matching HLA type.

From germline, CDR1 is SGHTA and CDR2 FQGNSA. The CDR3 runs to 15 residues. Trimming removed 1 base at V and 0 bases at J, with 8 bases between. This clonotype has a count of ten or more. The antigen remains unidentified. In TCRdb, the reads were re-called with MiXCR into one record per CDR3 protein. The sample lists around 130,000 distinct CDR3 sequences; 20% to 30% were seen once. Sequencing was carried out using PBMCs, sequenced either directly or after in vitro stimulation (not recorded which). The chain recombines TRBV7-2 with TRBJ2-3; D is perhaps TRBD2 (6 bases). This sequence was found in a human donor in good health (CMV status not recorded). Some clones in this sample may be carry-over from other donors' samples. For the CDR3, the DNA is TGTGCCAGCAGCTTAGGGGGACTCAGCACAGATACGCAGTATTTT. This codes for CASSLGGLSTDTQYF.